The 5 T cell receptor beta chains below all came from one sample that was sequenced in a study of tumor-infiltrating lymphocytes in primary liver carcinoma. From around 0.5 ug total RNA, TCR beta cDNA was generated with a primer in the constant region. Sequencing libraries for TCR beta derived from three nested multiplex PCR rounds that used slightly modified ARM-PCR. TRBV1-TRBV30 forward primers paired with a C-beta reverse primer drove the first two PCR rounds, roughly 10 cycles each. MiXCR, run by TCRdb on the multiplex PCR reads, gives a single entry per CDR3 protein. The table lists about 330,000 distinct CDR3 sequences, less than 75% of them singletons. Germline DNA was extracted alongside blood RNA, which was obtained from unsorted whole blood. Sample: peripheral blood. The receptors stem from a man aged 40-50 years with primary liver carcinoma and hepatitis B virus infection.

The CDR3 loop is CASSQGAGCLSYEQYF. In DNA, the CDR3 is TGTGCCAGCAGCCAAGGCGCAGGGTGTCTATCCTACGAGCAGTACTTC. The chain is built from TRBV14 and TRBJ2-7; possibly TRBD1 for D (5 bases). V gave up 1 base and J gave up 1 base, with 14 bases separating them. Germline-derived CDR1 and CDR2 are SGHDN and FVKESK. The CDR3 consists of 16 residues.

This clonotype was recorded many times. CDR3 DNA: TGCAGCGTTGAAGGGGGGCTCTCGGGGGCCAACGTCCTGACTTTC. Translating it yields CSVEGGLSGANVLTF. This rearrangement joins TRBV29-1 to TRBJ2-6; a weak D match, TRBD1 (6 bases). The germline gives CDR1 SQVTM, CDR2 ANQGSEA. V was shortened by 1 base and J by 4 bases, with 11 bases between the two germline ends. This CDR3 spans 15 amino acids.

The chain uses TRBV7-2 and TRBJ2-7, with 7 bases fitting TRBD2. After removal of 1 base from V and 0 bases from J, the junction contained 6 bases not matched to a gene. The CDR3 is 16 amino acids. Germline V lookup: CDR1 SGHTA, CDR2 FQGNSA. The CDR3 is CASSLGPSGSSYEQYF. Here the CDR3 DNA reads TGTGCCAGCAGCTTAGGTCCTAGCGGCAGCTCCTACGAGCAGTACTTC.

To note about this clonotype: A much bigger clone sits one base away, suggesting this may be a read error. The genes are TRBV6-1 and TRBJ2-7; D unclear. Looked up from germline, CDR1 is MNHNS and CDR2 is SASEGT. Between the trimmed V and J ends, which lost 5 bases and 8 bases, there was a span of 10 bases. CDR3 length: 11 residues. The CDR3 sequence is CASSIKGKQYF. The CDR3, as DNA: TGTGCCAGCAGTATCAAGGGCAAGCAGTACTTC.

This chain joins TRBV11-1 and TRBJ1-2, with D possibly being TRBD1 (5 bases). Trimming stripped 5 bases from V and 12 bases from J, with 22 bases between. The CDR3 length is 14 residues. The germline V gene encodes CDR1 SGHAT and CDR2 FQDESV (reference sequence). The CDR3 bases are TGTGCCAGCAGCCCAACGGACACTCACTATGTCGACACCTTC. It encodes CASSPTDTHYVDTF.